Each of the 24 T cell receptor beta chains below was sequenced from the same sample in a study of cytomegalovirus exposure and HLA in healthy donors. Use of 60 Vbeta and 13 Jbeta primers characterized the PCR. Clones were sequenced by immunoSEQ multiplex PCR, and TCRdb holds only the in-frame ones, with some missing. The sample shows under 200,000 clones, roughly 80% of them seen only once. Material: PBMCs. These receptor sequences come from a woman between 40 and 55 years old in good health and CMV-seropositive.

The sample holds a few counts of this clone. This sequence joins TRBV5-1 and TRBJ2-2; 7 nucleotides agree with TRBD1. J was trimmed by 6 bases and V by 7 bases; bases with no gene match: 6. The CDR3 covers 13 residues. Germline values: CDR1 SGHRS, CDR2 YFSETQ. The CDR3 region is CASGTDGAGELFF. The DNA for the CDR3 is TGCGCCAGCGGGACAGATGGGGCCGGGGAGCTGTTTTTT.

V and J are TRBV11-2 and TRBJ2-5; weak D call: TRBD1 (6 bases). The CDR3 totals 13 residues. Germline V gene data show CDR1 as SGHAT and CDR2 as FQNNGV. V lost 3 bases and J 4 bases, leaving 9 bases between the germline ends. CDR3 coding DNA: TGTGCCAGCAGCTTTACACAGGGAGAGACCCAGTACTTC. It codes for CASSFTQGETQYF. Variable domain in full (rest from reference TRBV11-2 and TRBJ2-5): EAGVAQSPRYKIIEKRQSVAFWCNPISGHATLYWYQQILGQGPKLLIQFQNNGVVDDSQLPKDRFSAERLKGVDSTLKIQPAKLEDSAVYLCASSFTQGETQYFGPGTRLLVL.

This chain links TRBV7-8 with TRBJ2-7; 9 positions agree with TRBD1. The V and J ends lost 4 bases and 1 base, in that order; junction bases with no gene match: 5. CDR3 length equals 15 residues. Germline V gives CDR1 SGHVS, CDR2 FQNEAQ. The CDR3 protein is CASSYRGTGSYEQYF. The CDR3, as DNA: TGTGCCAGCAGCTATAGAGGGACAGGGTCCTACGAGCAGTACTTC.

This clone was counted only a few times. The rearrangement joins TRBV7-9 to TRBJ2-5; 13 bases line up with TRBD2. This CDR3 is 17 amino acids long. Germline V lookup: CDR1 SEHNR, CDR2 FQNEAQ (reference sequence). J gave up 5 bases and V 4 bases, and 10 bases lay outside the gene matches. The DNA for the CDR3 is TGTGCCAGCAGCTCCAGACTAGCGGGAGGAGAGAGGGAGACCCAGTACTTC. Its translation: CASSSRLAGGERETQYF.

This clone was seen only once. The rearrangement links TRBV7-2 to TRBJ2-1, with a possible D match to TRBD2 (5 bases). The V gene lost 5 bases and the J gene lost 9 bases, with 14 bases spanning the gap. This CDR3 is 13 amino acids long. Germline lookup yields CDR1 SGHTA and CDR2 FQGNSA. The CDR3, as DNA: TGTGCCAGCAGCGGCACCCTCAGCGGTGAGCAGTTCTTC. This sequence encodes CASSGTLSGEQFF.

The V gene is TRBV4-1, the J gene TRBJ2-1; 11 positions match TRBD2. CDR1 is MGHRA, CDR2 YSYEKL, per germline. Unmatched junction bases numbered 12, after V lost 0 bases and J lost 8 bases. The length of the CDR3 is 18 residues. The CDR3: CASSQDREASGRKDEQFF. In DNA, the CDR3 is TGCGCCAGCAGCCAAGATCGCGAGGCTAGCGGGAGGAAGGATGAGCAGTTCTTC.

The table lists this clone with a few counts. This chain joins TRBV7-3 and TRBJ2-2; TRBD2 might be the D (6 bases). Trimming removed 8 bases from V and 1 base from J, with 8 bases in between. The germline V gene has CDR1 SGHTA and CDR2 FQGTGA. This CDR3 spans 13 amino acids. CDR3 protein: CASGGQNTGELFF. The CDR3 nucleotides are TGTGCCAGCGGAGGGCAGAACACCGGGGAGCTGTTTTTT.

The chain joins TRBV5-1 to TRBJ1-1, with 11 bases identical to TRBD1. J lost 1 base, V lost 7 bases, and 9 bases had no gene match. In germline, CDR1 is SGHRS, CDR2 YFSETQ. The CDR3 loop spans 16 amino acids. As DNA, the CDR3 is TGCGCCAGCTCTCCTCGGGACAGGGGGGGGAACACTGAAGCTTTCTTT. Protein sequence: CASSPRDRGGNTEAFF.

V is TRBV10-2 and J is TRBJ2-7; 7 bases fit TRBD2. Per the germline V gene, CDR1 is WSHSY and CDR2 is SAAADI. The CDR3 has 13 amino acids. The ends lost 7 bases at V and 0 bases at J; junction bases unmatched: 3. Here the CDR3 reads CASTRTSSYEQYF. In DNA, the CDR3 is TGCGCCAGCACTAGGACTAGCTCCTACGAGCAGTACTTC.

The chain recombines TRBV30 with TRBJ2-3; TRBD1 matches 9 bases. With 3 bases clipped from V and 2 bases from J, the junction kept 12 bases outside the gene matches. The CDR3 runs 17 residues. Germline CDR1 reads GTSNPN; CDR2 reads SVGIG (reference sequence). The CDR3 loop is CAWSQKTGGRHTDTQYF. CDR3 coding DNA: TGTGCCTGGAGCCAAAAGACAGGGGGGAGACACACAGATACGCAGTATTTT.

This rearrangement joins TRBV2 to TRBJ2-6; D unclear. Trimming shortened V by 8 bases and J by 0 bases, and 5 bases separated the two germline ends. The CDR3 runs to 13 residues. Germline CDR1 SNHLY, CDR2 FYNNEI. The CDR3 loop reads CASSYSGANVLTF. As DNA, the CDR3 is TGTGCCAGCTCCTACTCTGGGGCCAACGTCCTGACTTTC.

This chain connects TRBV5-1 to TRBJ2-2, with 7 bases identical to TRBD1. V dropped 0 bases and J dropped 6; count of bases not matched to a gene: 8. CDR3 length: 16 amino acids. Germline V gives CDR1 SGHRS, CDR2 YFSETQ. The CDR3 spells CASSLDTGEAAGELFF. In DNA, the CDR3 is TGCGCCAGCAGCTTGGATACAGGGGAAGCGGCCGGGGAGCTGTTTTTT.

In nucleotides, the CDR3 is TGCAGCGTTGAGGGCAGGATAAGAGAGCAGTACTTC. Amino acid sequence: CSVEGRIREQYF. The gene calls are TRBV29-1 and TRBJ2-7; the D is unclear. The CDR3 is 12 residues long. From germline, CDR1 is SQVTM and CDR2 ANQGSEA. Between the trimmed V and J ends, which lost 3 bases and 7 bases, there was a span of 13 bases.

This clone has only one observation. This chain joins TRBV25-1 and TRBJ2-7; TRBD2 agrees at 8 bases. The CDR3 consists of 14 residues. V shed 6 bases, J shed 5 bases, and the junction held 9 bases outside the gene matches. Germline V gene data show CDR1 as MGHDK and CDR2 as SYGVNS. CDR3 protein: CASSGAGAFDEQYF. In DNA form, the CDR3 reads TGTGCCAGCAGCGGAGCGGGAGCATTCGACGAGCAGTACTTC.

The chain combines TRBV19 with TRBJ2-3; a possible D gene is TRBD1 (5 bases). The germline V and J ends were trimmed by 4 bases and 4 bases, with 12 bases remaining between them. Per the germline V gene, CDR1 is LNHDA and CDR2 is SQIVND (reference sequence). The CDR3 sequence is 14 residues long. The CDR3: CASSKQGRADTQYF. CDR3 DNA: TGTGCCAGTAGTAAGCAGGGCCGGGCAGATACGCAGTATTTT.

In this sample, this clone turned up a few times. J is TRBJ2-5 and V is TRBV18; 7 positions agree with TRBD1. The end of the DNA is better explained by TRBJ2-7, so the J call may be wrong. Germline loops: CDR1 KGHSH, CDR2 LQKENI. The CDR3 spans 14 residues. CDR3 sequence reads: CASSPTGDTYEQYF. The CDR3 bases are TGTGCCAGCTCACCAACAGGGGACACATACGAGCAGTACTTC.

Here the CDR3 reads CASSQAGYEQFF. CDR3 DNA: TGCGCCAGCAGCCAAGCAGGGTATGAGCAGTTCTTC. This chain joins TRBV4-1 and TRBJ2-1, with TRBD1 as a possible D gene (5 bases). The germline V gene has CDR1 MGHRA and CDR2 YSYEKL. The CDR3 runs to 12 residues. Trimming pared 1 base from V and 8 bases from J, leaving 6 bases between.

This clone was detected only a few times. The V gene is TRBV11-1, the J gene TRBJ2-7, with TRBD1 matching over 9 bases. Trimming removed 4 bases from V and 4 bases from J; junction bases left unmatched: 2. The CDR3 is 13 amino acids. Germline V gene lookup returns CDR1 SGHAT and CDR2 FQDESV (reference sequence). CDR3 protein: CASSSTGGYEQYF. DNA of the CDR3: TGTGCCAGCAGCTCGACAGGGGGATACGAGCAGTACTTC. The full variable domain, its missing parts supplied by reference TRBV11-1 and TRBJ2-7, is EAEVAQSPRYKITEKSQAVAFWCDPISGHATLYWYRQILGQGPELLVQFQDESVVDDSQLPKDRFSAERLKGVDSTLKIQPAELGDSAMYLCASSSTGGYEQYFGPGTRLTVT.

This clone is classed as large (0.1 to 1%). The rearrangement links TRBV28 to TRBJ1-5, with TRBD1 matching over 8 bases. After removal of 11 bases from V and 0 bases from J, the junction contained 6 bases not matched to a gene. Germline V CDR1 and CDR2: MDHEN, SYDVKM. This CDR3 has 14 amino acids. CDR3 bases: TGTGCCTGTCAGGGGGCCTATAGCAATCAGCCCCAGCATTTT. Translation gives CACQGAYSNQPQHF. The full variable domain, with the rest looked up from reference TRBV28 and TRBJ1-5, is DVKVTQSSRYLVKRTGEKVFLECVQDMDHENMFWYRQDPGLGLRLIYFSYDVKMKEKGDIPEGYSVSREKKERFSLILESASTNQTSMYLCACQGAYSNQPQHFGDGTRLSIL.

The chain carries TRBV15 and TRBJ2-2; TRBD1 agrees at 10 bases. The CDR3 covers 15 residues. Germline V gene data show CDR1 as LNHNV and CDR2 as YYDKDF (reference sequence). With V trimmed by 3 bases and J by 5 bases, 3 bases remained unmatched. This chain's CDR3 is CATSSDRGRTGELFF. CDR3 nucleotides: TGTGCCACCAGCAGCGACAGGGGGCGAACCGGGGAGCTGTTTTTT.

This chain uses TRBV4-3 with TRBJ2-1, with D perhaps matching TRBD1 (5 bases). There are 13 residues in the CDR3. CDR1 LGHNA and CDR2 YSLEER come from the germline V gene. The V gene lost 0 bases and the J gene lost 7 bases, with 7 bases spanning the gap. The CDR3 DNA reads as TGCGCCAGCAGCCAAGAGAAGGGGAATGAGCAGTTCTTC. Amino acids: CASSQEKGNEQFF.

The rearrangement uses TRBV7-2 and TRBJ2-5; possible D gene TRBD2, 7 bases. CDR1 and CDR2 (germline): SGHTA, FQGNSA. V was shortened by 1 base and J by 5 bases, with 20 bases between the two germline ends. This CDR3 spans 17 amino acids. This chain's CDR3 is CASSLEGPGGVGETQYF. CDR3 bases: TGTGCCAGCAGCTTAGAGGGTCCGGGGGGCGTCGGGGAGACCCAGTACTTC.

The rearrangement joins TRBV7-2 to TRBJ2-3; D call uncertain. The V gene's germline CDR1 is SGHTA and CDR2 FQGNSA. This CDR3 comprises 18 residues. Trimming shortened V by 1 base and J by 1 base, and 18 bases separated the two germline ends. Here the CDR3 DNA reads TGTGCCAGCAGCTTAGATGGAACCCGGTTCCGGGGCACAGATACGCAGTATTTT. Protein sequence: CASSLDGTRFRGTDTQYF. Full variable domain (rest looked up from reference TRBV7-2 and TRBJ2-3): GAGVSQSPSNKVTEKGKDVELRCDPISGHTALYWYRQSLGQGLEFLIYFQGNSAPDKSGLPSDRFSAERTGGSVSTLTIQRTQQEDSAVYLCASSLDGTRFRGTDTQYFGPGTRLTVL.

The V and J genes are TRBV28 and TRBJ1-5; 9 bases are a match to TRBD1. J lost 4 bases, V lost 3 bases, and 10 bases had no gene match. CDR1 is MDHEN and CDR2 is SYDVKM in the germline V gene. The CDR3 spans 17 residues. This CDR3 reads CASSFQMRTGENQPQHF. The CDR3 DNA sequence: TGTGCCAGCAGTTTTCAAATGAGGACAGGGGAAAATCAGCCCCAGCATTTT. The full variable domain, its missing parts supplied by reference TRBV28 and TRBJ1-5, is DVKVTQSSRYLVKRTGEKVFLECVQDMDHENMFWYRQDPGLGLRLIYFSYDVKMKEKGDIPEGYSVSREKKERFSLILESASTNQTSMYLCASSFQMRTGENQPQHFGDGTRLSIL.